This entry concerns a single T cell receptor beta chain. The antigen remains unidentified. TCRdb reworked the 5' RACE reads into one entry per CDR3 protein, no DNA. Its listing shows about 440,000 distinct CDR3 sequences. The sample belongs to a study of T cells expressing NK-cell markers. The study, taken as a whole, reports: These clonotypes additionally ranked first within the CD3+CD56-NKG2C+ fraction of four donors.

Germline lookup yields CDR1 SSHAT and CDR2 FNYEAQ (reference sequence). The CDR3 length is 12 residues. The TCR comes from a woman between 18 and 75 years old in good health. Sample: blood T cells: a sorted CD56 or NKG2C T cell subset, CD4+ or CD8+ T cells, or bulk PBMC T cells (not recorded which). This chain connects TRBV7-7 to TRBJ2-2; the TCRdb call, TRBD1, lacks DNA for checking. The CDR3 reads CASSRGIGELFF.